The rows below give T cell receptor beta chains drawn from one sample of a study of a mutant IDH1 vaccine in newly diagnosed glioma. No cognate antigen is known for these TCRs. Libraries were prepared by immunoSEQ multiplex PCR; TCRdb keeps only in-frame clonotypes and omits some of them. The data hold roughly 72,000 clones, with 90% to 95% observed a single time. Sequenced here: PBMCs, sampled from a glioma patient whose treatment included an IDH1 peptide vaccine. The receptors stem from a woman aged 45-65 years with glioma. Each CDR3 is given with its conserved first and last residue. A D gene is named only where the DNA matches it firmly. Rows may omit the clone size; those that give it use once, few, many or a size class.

CDR3aa: CATTTGNYEQYF; CDR3nt: TGTGCCACCACGACAGGGAACTACGAGCAGTACTTC; j_gene: TRBJ2-7; d_gene: TRBD1; v_gene: TRBV27; abundance: .
CDR3aa: CASSESGSSYNEQFF; CDR3nt: TGTGCCAGCAGTGAATCCGGGAGCTCCTACAATGAGCAGTTCTTC; j_gene: TRBJ2-1; d_gene: .; v_gene: TRBV6-1; abundance: .
CDR3aa: CASSGGQGNNEQFF; CDR3nt: TGTGCCAGCAGTGGGGGACAGGGGAACAATGAGCAGTTCTTC; j_gene: TRBJ2-1; d_gene: TRBD1; v_gene: TRBV28; abundance: .
CDR3aa: CASSPTIEGTEAFF; CDR3nt: TGTGCCAGCAGCCCCACTATAGAGGGCACTGAAGCTTTCTTT; j_gene: TRBJ1-1; d_gene: .; v_gene: TRBV9; abundance: .
CDR3aa: CASSYQANNYGYTF; CDR3nt: TGTGCCAGCAGCTACCAGGCCAATAACTATGGCTACACCTTC; j_gene: TRBJ1-2; d_gene: .; v_gene: TRBV9; abundance: .
CDR3aa: CASSPGLAGGPWNEQFF; CDR3nt: TGTGCCAGCAGCCCGGGACTAGCGGGAGGTCCGTGGAATGAGCAGTTCTTC; j_gene: TRBJ2-1; d_gene: TRBD2; v_gene: TRBV11-2; abundance: .
CDR3aa: CASSLRQGAAPGYTF; CDR3nt: TGTGCCAGCAGCTTACGGCAGGGGGCTGCCCCCGGCTACACCTTC; j_gene: TRBJ1-2; d_gene: TRBD1; v_gene: TRBV13; abundance: .
CDR3aa: CASSPPEAGTDNEQFF; CDR3nt: TGTGCCAGCTCACCACCCGAAGCAGGGACCGACAATGAGCAGTTCTTC; j_gene: TRBJ2-1; d_gene: .; v_gene: TRBV18; abundance: .
CDR3aa: CASSWRGTGNSPLHF; CDR3nt: TGTGCCAGCAGTTGGAGGGGCACAGGTAATTCACCCCTCCACTTT; j_gene: TRBJ1-6; d_gene: .; v_gene: TRBV27; abundance: .
CDR3aa: CASSLSGSYNEQFF; CDR3nt: TGTGCCAGCAGTTTATCGGGCTCCTACAATGAGCAGTTCTTC; j_gene: TRBJ2-1; d_gene: .; v_gene: TRBV28; abundance: .
CDR3aa: CASTLQVYGNTIYF; CDR3nt: TGTGCCAGCACACTACAGGTTTATGGAAACACCATATATTTT; j_gene: TRBJ1-3; d_gene: .; v_gene: TRBV2; abundance: .
CDR3aa: CASSLAGQPQHF; CDR3nt: TGCGCCAGCAGCTTGGCGGGTCAGCCCCAGCATTTT; j_gene: TRBJ1-5; d_gene: .; v_gene: TRBV5-1; abundance: .
CDR3aa: CASSYSVRRVNEKLFF; CDR3nt: TGTGCCAGCAGTTACTCAGTTCGGCGGGTTAATGAAAAACTGTTTTTT; j_gene: TRBJ1-4; d_gene: .; v_gene: TRBV6-5; abundance: .
CDR3aa: CASSLAFDVRVGYTF; CDR3nt: TGTGCCAGCAGCTTAGCGTTCGACGTCCGGGTCGGCTACACCTTC; j_gene: TRBJ1-2; d_gene: .; v_gene: TRBV7-9; abundance: .
CDR3aa: CATSSYTGRTYEQYF; CDR3nt: TGTGCCACCAGCAGCTACACTGGACGGACCTACGAGCAGTACTTC; j_gene: TRBJ2-7; d_gene: .; v_gene: TRBV15; abundance: .
CDR3aa: CASSLGLGQGSEAFF; CDR3nt: TGTGCCAGCAGCTTGGGACTGGGACAGGGCTCTGAAGCTTTCTTT; j_gene: TRBJ1-1; d_gene: TRBD1; v_gene: TRBV5-5; abundance: .
CDR3aa: CASSAQTGEAEKLFF; CDR3nt: TGTGCCAGCAGCGCCCAGACAGGGGAAGCTGAAAAACTGTTTTTT; j_gene: TRBJ1-4; d_gene: TRBD1; v_gene: TRBV9; abundance: .
CDR3aa: CASRPLGGSDEQYF; CDR3nt: TGTGCCAGTAGGCCACTCGGTGGGAGCGACGAGCAGTACTTC; j_gene: TRBJ2-7; d_gene: .; v_gene: TRBV19; abundance: .
CDR3aa: CASSGAHSDEQFF; CDR3nt: TGCGCCAGCAGTGGGGCCCACTCAGATGAGCAGTTCTTC; j_gene: TRBJ2-1; d_gene: .; v_gene: TRBV10-1; abundance: .
CDR3aa: CASSLTTGGYYGYTF; CDR3nt: TGCGCCAGCAGCTTGACGACAGGGGGCTACTATGGCTACACCTTC; j_gene: TRBJ1-2; d_gene: TRBD1; v_gene: TRBV5-1; abundance: .
CDR3aa: CASKESLRGDEQYF; CDR3nt: TGTGCCAGCAAAGAGTCCCTACGGGGCGACGAGCAGTACTTC; j_gene: TRBJ2-7; d_gene: .; v_gene: TRBV28; abundance: .
CDR3aa: CASSYYHRNTEAFF; CDR3nt: TGTGCCAGCAGTTACTATCACAGAAACACTGAAGCTTTCTTT; j_gene: TRBJ1-1; d_gene: .; v_gene: TRBV27; abundance: few
CDR3aa: CASSPVTTNEKLFF; CDR3nt: TGTGCCAGCTCACCAGTGACAACTAATGAAAAACTGTTTTTT; j_gene: TRBJ1-4; d_gene: .; v_gene: TRBV18; abundance: .
CDR3aa: CASSGERNQPQHF; CDR3nt: TGTGCCAGCAGTGGGGAAAGGAACCAGCCCCAGCATTTT; j_gene: TRBJ1-5; d_gene: .; v_gene: TRBV28; abundance: .
CDR3aa: CAWSVETQYF; CDR3nt: TGTGCCTGGAGTGTCGAGACCCAGTACTTC; j_gene: TRBJ2-5; d_gene: .; v_gene: TRBV30; abundance: once
CDR3aa: CAIRDRGGSPLHF; CDR3nt: TGTGCCATTAGGGACAGGGGCGGATCACCCCTCCACTTT; j_gene: TRBJ1-6; d_gene: TRBD1; v_gene: TRBV10-3; abundance: .
CDR3aa: CASSYFFGASTGELFF; CDR3nt: TGTGCCAGCAGTTACTTCTTCGGAGCGTCCACCGGGGAGCTGTTTTTT; j_gene: TRBJ2-2; d_gene: .; v_gene: TRBV6-5; abundance: .
CDR3aa: CATSRAVGRSPLHF; CDR3nt: TGTGCCACCAGCAGAGCCGTGGGGAGATCACCCCTCCACTTT; j_gene: TRBJ1-6; d_gene: .; v_gene: TRBV15; abundance: .
CDR3aa: CASSPYGNTGELFF; CDR3nt: TGTGCCAGCAGCCCATATGGGAACACCGGGGAGCTGTTTTTT; j_gene: TRBJ2-2; d_gene: .; v_gene: TRBV11-3; abundance: .
CDR3aa: CASSKQGPDTNYGYTF; CDR3nt: TGCGCCAGCAGCAAACAGGGACCCGATACTAACTATGGCTACACCTTC; j_gene: TRBJ1-2; d_gene: .; v_gene: TRBV4-1; abundance: .
CDR3aa: CASSLAGVGETQYF; CDR3nt: TGTGCCAGCAGCCTAGCGGGAGTGGGGGAGACCCAGTACTTC; j_gene: TRBJ2-5; d_gene: TRBD2; v_gene: TRBV5-4; abundance: .
CDR3aa: CASSLVETQYF; CDR3nt: TGTGCCAGCAGCTTAGTTGAGACCCAGTACTTC; j_gene: TRBJ2-5; d_gene: .; v_gene: TRBV7-9; abundance: .
CDR3aa: CAISESSGEKDTQYF; CDR3nt: TGTGCCATCAGTGAGTCTTCGGGGGAGAAAGATACGCAGTATTTT; j_gene: TRBJ2-3; d_gene: .; v_gene: TRBV10-3; abundance: .
CDR3aa: CSVDRTSGRPSEQFF; CDR3nt: TGCAGCGTTGATCGAACTAGCGGGAGGCCTAGTGAGCAGTTCTTC; j_gene: TRBJ2-1; d_gene: TRBD2; v_gene: TRBV29-1; abundance: .
CDR3aa: CASSPGGALTGELFF; CDR3nt: TGTGCCAGCAGCCCGGGGGGGGCCCTCACCGGGGAGCTGTTTTTT; j_gene: TRBJ2-2; d_gene: TRBD2; v_gene: TRBV9; abundance: once
CDR3aa: CASSLGGGQPQHF; CDR3nt: TGTGCCAGCAGCTTAGGAGGAGGTCAGCCCCAGCATTTT; j_gene: TRBJ1-5; d_gene: .; v_gene: TRBV5-6; abundance: .
CDR3aa: CASREWFYGYTF; CDR3nt: TGTGCCAGCAGAGAGTGGTTCTATGGCTACACCTTC; j_gene: TRBJ1-2; d_gene: .; v_gene: TRBV2; abundance: .
CDR3aa: CASSFNRVAYGYTF; CDR3nt: TGTGCCAGCAGCTTCAACAGGGTGGCCTATGGCTACACCTTC; j_gene: TRBJ1-2; d_gene: .; v_gene: TRBV13; abundance: .
CDR3aa: CAFTKDGITDTQYF; CDR3nt: TGTGCCTTCACGAAAGACGGGATCACAGATACGCAGTATTTT; j_gene: TRBJ2-3; d_gene: .; v_gene: TRBV30; abundance: .
CDR3aa: CAVVQSFYEQYF; CDR3nt: TGTGCGGTAGTCCAGTCCTTCTACGAGCAGTACTTC; j_gene: TRBJ2-7; d_gene: .; v_gene: TRBV2; abundance: .
CDR3aa: CASSPLGEGSKNEQFF; CDR3nt: TGTGCCAGCAGCCCCCTGGGGGAGGGTTCTAAGAATGAGCAGTTCTTC; j_gene: TRBJ2-1; d_gene: TRBD2; v_gene: TRBV13; abundance: .
CDR3aa: CASSPSDRYTYEQYF; CDR3nt: TGTGCCAGCAGCCCCAGCGACAGGTATACCTACGAGCAGTACTTC; j_gene: TRBJ2-7; d_gene: .; v_gene: TRBV6-1; abundance: .
CDR3aa: CAWSVLGAGANVLTF; CDR3nt: TGTGCCTGGAGTGTACTAGGGGCTGGGGCCAACGTCCTGACTTTC; j_gene: TRBJ2-6; d_gene: .; v_gene: TRBV30; abundance: few
CDR3aa: CASSIDRGDYEQYF; CDR3nt: TGTGCCAGCAGCATCGACAGGGGCGACTACGAGCAGTACTTC; j_gene: TRBJ2-7; d_gene: .; v_gene: TRBV21-1; abundance: .
CDR3aa: CASSSGLAGVEQYF; CDR3nt: TGTGCCAGCTCTTCCGGACTAGCGGGAGTCGAGCAGTACTTC; j_gene: TRBJ2-7; d_gene: TRBD2; v_gene: TRBV27; abundance: .
CDR3aa: CAWSKQTTTDTQYF; CDR3nt: TGTGCCTGGAGTAAACAGACCACCACAGATACGCAGTATTTT; j_gene: TRBJ2-3; d_gene: .; v_gene: TRBV30; abundance: few
CDR3aa: CAISEGTGDTEAFF; CDR3nt: TGTGCCATCAGTGAGGGGACAGGGGACACTGAAGCTTTCTTT; j_gene: TRBJ1-1; d_gene: TRBD1; v_gene: TRBV10-3; abundance: .
CDR3aa: CASSQNRESPLHF; CDR3nt: TGTGCCAGCAGCCAAAATAGGGAGTCACCCCTCCACTTT; j_gene: TRBJ1-6; d_gene: .; v_gene: TRBV7-3; abundance: .
CDR3aa: CSVEVRDRGSGANVLTF; CDR3nt: TGCAGCGTTGAAGTGAGGGACAGGGGATCTGGGGCCAACGTCCTGACTTTC; j_gene: TRBJ2-6; d_gene: TRBD1; v_gene: TRBV29-1; abundance: .
CDR3aa: CASSDNTGELFF; CDR3nt: TGTGCCAGCAGCGACAACACCGGGGAGCTGTTTTTT; j_gene: TRBJ2-2; d_gene: .; v_gene: TRBV7-3; abundance: .
CDR3aa: CASSYGDGYEQYF; CDR3nt: TGTGCCAGCAGTTACGGGGACGGCTACGAGCAGTACTTC; j_gene: TRBJ2-7; d_gene: .; v_gene: TRBV6-5; abundance: .
CDR3aa: CASTLRAGELFF; CDR3nt: TGTGCCAGCACCCTCCGGGCCGGGGAGCTGTTTTTT; j_gene: TRBJ2-2; d_gene: .; v_gene: TRBV28; abundance: .
CDR3aa: CASRSPRDWNTEAFF; CDR3nt: TGTGCCAGCAGATCCCCCCGGGATTGGAACACTGAAGCTTTCTTT; j_gene: TRBJ1-1; d_gene: .; v_gene: TRBV2; abundance: .